The clone carrying this T cell receptor beta chain was found once. Ten immunoSEQ deep assay plates held the unsorted PBMC DNA. TCRdb keeps only in-frame clones here, not all; method: immunoSEQ multiplex PCR. The repertoire includes approximately 500,000 clones, approximately 81% of them detected once, and about 13% sits in the top ten. The sample belongs to a study of shared clonotypes between healthy human individuals. The CDR3 is 16 amino acids. V shed 5 bases and J 5 bases; nucleotides not matched to a gene: 11. Germline assignment: CDR1 SGHTA and CDR2 FQGNSA. The sequenced sample was PBMCs. This sequence originates from a woman aged 40 to 49 in good health. Some clones in this sample may be carry-over from other donors' samples. The chain recombines TRBV7-2 with TRBJ1-5, with 8 bases that match TRBD1. CDR3 loop: CASSHVGQGGDQPQHF. The CDR3 bases are TGTGCCAGCAGCCACGTCGGACAGGGCGGGGATCAGCCCCAGCATTTT.